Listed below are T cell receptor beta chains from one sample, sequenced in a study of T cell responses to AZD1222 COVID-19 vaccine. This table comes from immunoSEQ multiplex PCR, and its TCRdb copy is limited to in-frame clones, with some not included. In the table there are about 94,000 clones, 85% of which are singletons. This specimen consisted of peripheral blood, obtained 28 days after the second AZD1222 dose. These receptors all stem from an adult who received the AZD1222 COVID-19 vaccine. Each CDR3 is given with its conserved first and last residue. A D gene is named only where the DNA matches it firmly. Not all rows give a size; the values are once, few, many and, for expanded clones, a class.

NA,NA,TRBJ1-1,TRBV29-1,TGCAGCGGTGGTGGGGGGCCTGAAGCTTTCTTT,CSGGGGPEAFF
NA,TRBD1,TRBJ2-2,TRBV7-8,TGTGCCAGCAGCACCGGGACAGTGAACACCGGGGAGCTGTTTTTT,CASSTGTVNTGELFF
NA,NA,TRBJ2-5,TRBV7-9,TGTGCCAGCACCGAACTCGGACGGCCTCAAGAGACCCAGTACTTC,CASTELGRPQETQYF
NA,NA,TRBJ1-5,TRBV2,TGTGCCAGCAGGACAGTAGCTAGCAATCAGCCCCAGCATTTT,CASRTVASNQPQHF
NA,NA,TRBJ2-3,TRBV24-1,TGTGCCACCAGTGATTGGGGGGAGAGCACAGATACGCAGTATTTT,CATSDWGESTDTQYF
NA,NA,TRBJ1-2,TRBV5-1,TGCGCCAGCAGCTTGCGATCGCTTAACTATGGCTACACCTTC,CASSLRSLNYGYTF
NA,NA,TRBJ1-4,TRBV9,TGTGCCAGCAGCGTCCGACCAGGGGTCGAAAAACTGTTTTTT,CASSVRPGVEKLFF
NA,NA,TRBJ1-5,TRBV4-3,TGCGCCAGCAGCCAAGAAGCGACAGGAAGCAATCAGCCCCAGCATTTT,CASSQEATGSNQPQHF
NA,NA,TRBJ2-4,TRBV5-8,TGTGCCAGCAGCTTGCGGGGGGCTAACATTCAGTACTTC,CASSLRGANIQYF
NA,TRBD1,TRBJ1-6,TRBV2,TGTGCCAGCAGTGCGACAGGGGGCGATTCACCCCTCCACTTT,CASSATGGDSPLHF
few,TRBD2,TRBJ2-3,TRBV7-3,TGTGCCAGCAGCTTTCGGGAGCGGGAGGGGTATAATACGCAGTATTTT,CASSFREREGYNTQYF
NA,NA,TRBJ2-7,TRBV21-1,TGTGCCAGCAGCAAAGACCGGGACAGCTACGAGCAGTACTTC,CASSKDRDSYEQYF
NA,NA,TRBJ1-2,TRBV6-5,TGTGCCAGCAGACCCCTGACGGCAAACTATGGCTACACCTTC,CASRPLTANYGYTF
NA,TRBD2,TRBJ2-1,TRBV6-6,TGTGCCAGCAGTTATTTGGGACTAGCGGCCCCCAATGAGCAGTTCTTC,CASSYLGLAAPNEQFF
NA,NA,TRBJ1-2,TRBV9,TGTGCCAGCAGCGTCGACCAGGGGAACTATGGCTACACCTTC,CASSVDQGNYGYTF
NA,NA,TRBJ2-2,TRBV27,TGTGCCAGCAGTTTAGGGGGCTTGGGGGTCACCGGGGAGCTGTTTTTT,CASSLGGLGVTGELFF
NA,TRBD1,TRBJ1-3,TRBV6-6,TGTGCCAGCAGTCCCCGACAGGGGGCCTCTGGAAACACCATATATTTT,CASSPRQGASGNTIYF
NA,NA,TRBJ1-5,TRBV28,TGTGCCAGCAGTTTACGAGGGGGGGGGTACAATCAGCCCCAGCATTTT,CASSLRGGGYNQPQHF
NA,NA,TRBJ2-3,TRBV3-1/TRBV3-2,TGTGCCAGCAGCCCCCGAGGGGGGCGGGGCACAGATACGCAGTATTTT,CASSPRGGRGTDTQYF
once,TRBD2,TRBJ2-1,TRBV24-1,TGTGCCACCAGTGAATCTAGCGGGAGATTTAAGCCGTTCTTC,CATSESSGRFKPFF
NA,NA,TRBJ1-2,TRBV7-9,TGTGCCAGCAGCTCTAACACCCGGGCTCTACGGGGCTACACCTTC,CASSSNTRALRGYTF
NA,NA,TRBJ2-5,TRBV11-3,TGTGCCAGCAGCTTGGGGTACCAAGAGACCCAGTACTTC,CASSLGYQETQYF